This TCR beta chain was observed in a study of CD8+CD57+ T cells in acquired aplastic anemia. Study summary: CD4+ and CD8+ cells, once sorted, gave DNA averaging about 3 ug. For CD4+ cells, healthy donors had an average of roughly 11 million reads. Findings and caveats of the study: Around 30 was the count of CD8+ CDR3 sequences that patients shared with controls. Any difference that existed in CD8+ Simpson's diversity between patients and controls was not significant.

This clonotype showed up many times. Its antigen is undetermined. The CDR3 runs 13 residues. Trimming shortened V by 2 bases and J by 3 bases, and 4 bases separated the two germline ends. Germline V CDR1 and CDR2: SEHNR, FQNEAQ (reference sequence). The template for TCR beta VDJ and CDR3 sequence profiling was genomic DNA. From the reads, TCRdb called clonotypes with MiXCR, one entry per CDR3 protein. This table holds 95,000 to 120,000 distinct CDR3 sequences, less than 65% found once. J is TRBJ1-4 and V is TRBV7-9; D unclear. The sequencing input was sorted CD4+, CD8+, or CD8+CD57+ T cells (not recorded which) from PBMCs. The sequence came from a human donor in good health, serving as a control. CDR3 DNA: TGTGCCAGCAGCTTAACCCCTAATGAAAAACTGTTTTTT. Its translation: CASSLTPNEKLFF.